The rows below give T cell receptor beta chains drawn from one sample of a study of blood T cell repertoires in COVID-19. Clones were sequenced by immunoSEQ multiplex PCR, and TCRdb holds only the in-frame ones, with some missing. The top ten clones hold about 1.2% of a sample with approximately 300,000 clones, 83% of them seen once. Specimen: peripheral blood. The receptors stem from a woman between 45 and 60 years old with acute or convalescent COVID-19. CDR3s include the opening cysteine and the closing phenylalanine or tryptophan. A D gene is named only where the DNA matches it firmly. Clone size is shown for a subset of rows, as once, few, many or a class of expanded clone.

-	TRBV24-1	TRBJ2-5	-	CATSKYEERQETQYF	TGTGCCACCAGTAAGTACGAGGAACGCCAAGAGACCCAGTACTTC
-	TRBV30	TRBJ1-4	-	CAWSWQDIEKLFF	TGTGCCTGGAGTTGGCAGGATATAGAAAAACTGTTTTTT
few	TRBV11-2	TRBJ2-7	TRBD1	CASSLDRRDRGSEQYF	TGTGCCAGCAGCTTAGATCGGCGGGACAGGGGTAGCGAGCAGTACTTC
-	TRBV2	TRBJ2-2	-	CASSQRGATGELFF	TGTGCCAGCAGTCAACGGGGGGCCACCGGGGAGCTGTTTTTT
few	TRBV7-8	TRBJ1-5	-	CASSLSGDDQPQHF	TGTGCCAGCAGCTTGTCGGGGGACGATCAGCCCCAGCATTTT
-	TRBV9	TRBJ2-3	TRBD2	CASSVTSGTSTDTQYF	TGTGCCAGCAGCGTAACTAGCGGGACTAGCACAGATACGCAGTATTTT
-	TRBV2	TRBJ2-1	TRBD2	CASSEWGGTYNEQFF	TGTGCCAGCAGTGAATGGGGGGGGACCTACAATGAGCAGTTCTTC
-	TRBV11-2	TRBJ2-5	-	CASSSSETQYF	TGTGCCAGCAGCTCATCAGAGACCCAGTACTTC
-	TRBV5-1	TRBJ2-4	-	CASSLRGLAKNIQYF	TGCGCCAGCAGCTTGAGAGGATTAGCCAAAAACATTCAGTACTTC
few	TRBV27	TRBJ2-2	TRBD1	CASSLSTGDLRNTGELFF	TGTGCCAGCAGTTTATCCACAGGGGACCTACGGAACACCGGGGAGCTGTTTTTT
-	TRBV7-3	TRBJ2-1	-	CASSYSTSNEQFF	TGTGCCAGCAGCTACTCGACTAGCAATGAGCAGTTCTTC
-	TRBV2	TRBJ2-3	-	CASTTPAGTDTQYF	TGTGCCAGCACCACCCCCGCGGGCACAGATACGCAGTATTTT
-	TRBV19	TRBJ1-3	-	CASIPGSSGNTIYF	TGTGCCAGTATCCCCGGGAGCTCTGGAAACACCATATATTTT
-	TRBV27	TRBJ2-7	TRBD1	CASSARLQGERGYEQYF	TGTGCCAGCAGTGCCAGGCTTCAGGGGGAAAGAGGGTACGAGCAGTACTTC
many	TRBV7-8	TRBJ2-1	TRBD1	CASSSDRVYNEQFF	TGTGCCAGCAGCTCGGACAGGGTCTACAATGAGCAGTTCTTC
-	TRBV2	TRBJ1-5	-	CASSWAGGNQPQHF	TGTGCCAGCAGTTGGGCAGGCGGGAATCAGCCCCAGCATTTT
-	TRBV19	TRBJ1-1	TRBD1	CASSLRTGDTEAFF	TGTGCCAGTAGTCTTCGGACAGGGGACACTGAAGCTTTCTTT
-	TRBV5-4	TRBJ2-1	TRBD2	CASSLAGLAGAYNEQFF	TGTGCCAGCAGCTTGGCCGGACTAGCGGGAGCTTACAATGAGCAGTTCTTC
-	TRBV14	TRBJ1-1	-	CASSQINTEAFF	TGTGCCAGCAGCCAAATAAACACTGAAGCTTTCTTT
-	TRBV2	TRBJ2-5	TRBD2	CASRPGLADEYQETQYF	TGTGCCAGCAGGCCGGGACTAGCGGACGAGTACCAAGAGACCCAGTACTTC
-	TRBV6-5	TRBJ1-5	TRBD1	CASSRTGEQPQHF	TGTGCCAGCAGTCGTACAGGGGAGCAGCCCCAGCATTTT
-	TRBV5-4	TRBJ2-1	-	CASSLAGRAYNEQFF	TGTGCCAGCAGCTTGGCCGGGAGAGCCTACAATGAGCAGTTCTTC
once	TRBV1	TRBJ2-2	-	CTSSPPPRLVDTGELFF	TGCACCAGCAGCCCTCCCCCCCGACTAGTAGACACCGGGGAGCTGTTTTTT
-	TRBV29-1	TRBJ1-1	-	CSVEDGTGNTEAFF	TGCAGCGTTGAAGATGGAACGGGGAACACTGAAGCTTTCTTT
-	TRBV28	TRBJ1-1	-	CASTVSTGTEAFF	TGTGCCAGCACCGTATCTACAGGCACTGAAGCTTTCTTT
-	TRBV21-1	TRBJ1-2	-	CASSTHSGQGSNYGYTF	TGTGCCAGCAGCACACACTCAGGACAGGGTTCTAACTATGGCTACACCTTC
-	TRBV25-1	TRBJ1-4	-	CASSDTGLGTTNEKLFF	TGTGCCAGCAGTGATACCGGACTGGGAACAACTAATGAAAAACTGTTTTTT
-	TRBV27	TRBJ2-7	-	CASTRLGAGDEQYF	TGTGCCAGCACTAGATTGGGAGCGGGCGACGAGCAGTACTTC
once	TRBV9	TRBJ2-2	-	CASSVGGASVTGELFF	TGTGCCAGCAGCGTAGGTGGAGCTAGCGTGACCGGGGAGCTGTTTTTT
-	TRBV19	TRBJ2-2	TRBD1	CASSMTGYGELFF	TGTGCCAGTAGTATGACAGGGTACGGGGAGCTGTTTTTT
-	TRBV18	TRBJ1-4	TRBD1	CASSPSARQGAGATNEKLFF	TGTGCCAGCTCACCGAGTGCCCGACAGGGGGCCGGGGCAACTAATGAAAAACTGTTTTTT
-	TRBV6-1	TRBJ1-1	-	CASSEALGQGWEAFF	TGTGCCAGCAGTGAAGCCTTAGGGCAGGGGTGGGAAGCTTTCTTT
-	TRBV30	TRBJ2-3	-	CAWSPSGASTDTQYF	TGTGCCTGGAGTCCCAGTGGGGCGAGCACAGATACGCAGTATTTT
-	TRBV5-4	TRBJ2-5	TRBD2	CASSLGLAMETQYF	TGTGCCAGCAGCTTGGGACTAGCGATGGAGACCCAGTACTTC
-	TRBV24-1	TRBJ2-5	-	CATSDASGPAETQYF	TGTGCCACCAGTGATGCCAGCGGGCCGGCGGAGACCCAGTACTTC
-	TRBV6-4	TRBJ1-2	-	CASSSNSLSRSNYGYTF	TGTGCCAGCAGTTCGAACAGCCTAAGCCGTTCTAACTATGGCTACACCTTC
-	TRBV6-5	TRBJ1-2	-	CASSPLGQIYGYTF	TGTGCCAGCAGTCCCCTTGGACAGATTTATGGCTACACCTTC
-	TRBV30	TRBJ2-3	TRBD2	CAHRGLAVTDTQYF	TGTGCCCACAGGGGACTAGCCGTCACAGATACGCAGTATTTT
-	TRBV7-2	TRBJ2-7	-	CASSSGDRYYEQYF	TGTGCCAGCAGCTCAGGAGACAGGTACTACGAGCAGTACTTC
-	TRBV2	TRBJ2-1	TRBD2	CASTPGLAGYNEQFF	TGTGCCAGCACCCCAGGACTAGCGGGATACAATGAGCAGTTCTTC